The rows below give T cell receptor beta chains drawn from one sample of a study of breast tumors, draining lymph nodes, adjacent tissues. One entry per CDR3 protein results from TCRdb running MiXCR on the multiplex PCR reads. This table holds approximately 230,000 distinct CDR3 sequences, less than 40% found once. Sequenced material: axillary lymph node tissue. These receptors came from a female donor with breast cancer. Some clones in this sample may be carry-over from other donors' samples. The CDR3 runs from the conserved cysteine through the conserved F or W. The D gene is left open where the match is weak. Some rows mark clone size as missing; the rest say once, few, many or name a class of expanded clone.

j_gene,abundance,v_gene,d_gene,CDR3nt,CDR3aa
TRBJ1-6,many,TRBV3-1,.,TGTGCCAGCAGCCAAGATGGCACAGGGCTACCCTCCAATTCACCCCTCCACTTT,CASSQDGTGLPSNSPLHF
TRBJ1-5,.,TRBV28,.,TGTGCCAGCAGTTTGTCGGGTCAGCCCCAGCATTTT,CASSLSGQPQHF
TRBJ2-1,.,TRBV15,.,TGTGCCACCAGCAGTGATTTGGACAGTGCCCACAATGAGCAGTTCTTC,CATSSDLDSAHNEQFF
TRBJ2-7,.,TRBV20-1,.,TGCAGTGCAACGGGCGGCCTAGCGAGAGCAAAGGGCGAGCAGTACTTC,CSATGGLARAKGEQYF
TRBJ1-1,.,TRBV6-4,.,TGTGCCAGCAGCCGGGGATTGAACACTGAAGCTTTCTTT,CASSRGLNTEAFF
TRBJ2-2,.,TRBV27,TRBD2,TGTGCCAGCAAAATCGGCGGGAGGGTTAACACCGGGGAGCTGTTTTTT,CASKIGGRVNTGELFF
TRBJ2-2,many,TRBV7-3,TRBD1,TGTGCCAGCAGCCCCAGGACAGGGGGCCTGTACACCGGGGAGCTGTTTTTT,CASSPRTGGLYTGELFF
TRBJ2-1,many,TRBV7-2,TRBD1,TGTGCCAGCCTACCGGACAGGGGAGGGAATGAGCAGTTCTTC,CASLPDRGGNEQFF
TRBJ2-5,many,TRBV10-2,TRBD2,TGCGCCAGCAGTGAACGTGGGAGGGCCTTTAAGACCCAGTACTTC,CASSERGRAFKTQYF
TRBJ2-5,many,TRBV11-1,.,TGTGCCAGCAGCTTAGCGCTAGCGATGCAGGAGACCCAGTACTTC,CASSLALAMQETQYF
TRBJ1-4,once,TRBV15,TRBD1,TGTGCCACCAGCAGGCCGGGACAGGGTAGGGAAAAACTGTTTTTT,CATSRPGQGREKLFF
TRBJ2-1,few,TRBV12-3/TRBV12-4,TRBD2,TGTGCCAGCAGTCACGGGACTAGTTTTTTCTTC,CASSHGTSFFF
TRBJ2-1,once,TRBV6-2/TRBV6-3,.,TGTGCCAGCAGCCCCCTCGGTAGGCGGGCTCTCTACAATGAGCAGTTCTTC,CASSPLGRRALYNEQFF
TRBJ1-2,many,TRBV7-2,.,TGTGCCAGCAGCTTAATGAGGGACCCTAACTATGGCTACCCCTTC,CASSLMRDPNYGYPF
TRBJ1-2,.,TRBV25-1,TRBD1,TGTGCCAGCAGTGGTAGTTCAACAGGGGATACCTATGGCTACACCTTC,CASSGSSTGDTYGYTF
TRBJ2-5,many,TRBV7-9,.,TGTGCCAGCAGCCGACCTGCTCTGGGGGAGACCCAGTACTTC,CASSRPALGETQYF
TRBJ1-2,.,TRBV20-1,.,TGCAGTGCTAGAGATCCCAGGGGTGGAAACACCTTC,CSARDPRGGNTF